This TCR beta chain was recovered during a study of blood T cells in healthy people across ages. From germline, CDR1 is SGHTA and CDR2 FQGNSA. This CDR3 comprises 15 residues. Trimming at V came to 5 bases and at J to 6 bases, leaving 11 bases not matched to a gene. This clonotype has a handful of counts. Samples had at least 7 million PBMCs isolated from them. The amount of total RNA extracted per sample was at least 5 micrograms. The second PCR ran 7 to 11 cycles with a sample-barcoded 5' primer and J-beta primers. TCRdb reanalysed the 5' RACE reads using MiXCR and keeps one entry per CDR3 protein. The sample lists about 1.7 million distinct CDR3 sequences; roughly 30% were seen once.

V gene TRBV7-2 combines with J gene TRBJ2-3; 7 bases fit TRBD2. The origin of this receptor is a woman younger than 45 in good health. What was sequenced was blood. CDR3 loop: CASSTTRVGGDTQYF. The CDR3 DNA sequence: TGTGCCAGCAGCACAACTAGGGTGGGGGGGGATACGCAGTATTTT.